A single sample is the source of the 27 T cell receptor beta chains below, sequenced in a study of radiation and T cells in renal cell carcinoma (dated by TCRdb to the early 2020s). Library preparation employed the immunoSEQ multiplex PCR assay. Here the immuneACCESS table is served through TCRdb, limited to in-frame sequences with V and J called. Missing clones are a known gap in these copies; in checked studies unresolved V genes cover under half, and the rest lacks a known reason. The sample data list about 170,000 clones, and around 89% of these were observed just once. Of the sample, about 10% falls within the top ten clones. Reading the label with the study, this specimen's time point is: blood 4 weeks post-SBRT, at nephrectomy. Reading the label with the study, this specimen's treatment or condition is: 15 Gy SBRT to primary tumor, nephrectomy 4 weeks later. Material: blood, obtained from a patient whose treatment included radiotherapy and nephrectomy. The receptors stem from a woman aged 45-65 years with renal cell carcinoma.

The gene calls are TRBV19 and TRBJ1-5; D possibly corresponds to TRBD1 (5 bases). V lost 8 bases, J lost 6 bases, and 20 bases lay in between. The germline V gene has CDR1 LNHDA and CDR2 SQIVND (reference sequence). There are 15 residues in the CDR3. This chain's CDR3 is CASAPRQGGRQPQHF. CDR3 bases: TGTGCCAGTGCCCCTAGGCAGGGAGGGCGTCAGCCCCAGCATTTT.

This rearrangement joins TRBV15 to TRBJ2-6, with a possible D match to TRBD1 (8 bases). Per germline, CDR1 LNHNV and CDR2 YYDKDF (reference sequence). The CDR3 covers 20 residues. V gave up 5 bases and J gave up 0 bases, with 23 bases separating them. CDR3 residues: CATSGGDWTGMSSGANVLTF. The DNA for the CDR3 is TGTGCCACCAGCGGGGGGGACTGGACAGGGATGAGCTCTGGGGCCAACGTCCTGACTTTC.

The gene calls are TRBV6-5 and TRBJ2-3, with D hard to call. Trimming took off 0 bases at V and 1 base at J, with 5 bases between the two ends. The germline CDR1 and CDR2 sequences are MNHEY and SVGAGI. The CDR3 runs 14 residues. CDR3 in amino acids: CASSYSRGTDTQYF. CDR3 DNA sequence: TGTGCCAGCAGTTACTCCCGCGGCACAGATACGCAGTATTTT.

The V and J genes are TRBV11-3 and TRBJ1-1; D remains unclear. This CDR3 has 13 amino acids. Trimming pared 2 bases from V and 1 base from J, leaving 5 bases between. Germline assignment: CDR1 SGHNT and CDR2 YENEEA. CDR3 nucleotides: TGTGCCAGCAGCTTATACAGGAACACTGAAGCTTTCTTT. It encodes CASSLYRNTEAFF.

The chain recombines TRBV4-1 with TRBJ2-1; D is perhaps TRBD2 (6 bases). Germline values: CDR1 MGHRA, CDR2 YSYEKL. V dropped 0 bases and J dropped 4 bases, with 13 bases sitting between them. The CDR3 sequence is 16 residues long. The CDR3 sequence: CASSQDLPSAYNEQFF. For the CDR3, the DNA is TGCGCCAGCAGCCAAGATTTACCTAGCGCTTACAATGAGCAGTTCTTC.

The J gene is TRBJ1-2, the V gene TRBV9, with TRBD1 as a possible D gene (5 bases). Germline V gives CDR1 SGDLS, CDR2 YYNGEE. The CDR3 length is 12 residues. V was cut by 2 bases and J by 12 bases, with 14 bases left in between. The CDR3 DNA reads TGTGCCAGCAGCGTGGACGGACATGGTCACACCTTC. It encodes CASSVDGHGHTF. Using reference TRBV9 and TRBJ1-2 for the parts outside the CDR3, the full variable domain is DSGVTQTPKHLITATGQRVTLRCSPRSGDLSVYWYQQSLDQGLQFLIQYYNGEERAKGNILERFSAQQFPDLHSELNLSSLELGDSALYFCASSVDGHGHTFGSGTRLTVV.

This clone has just a few counts. The chain's CDR3 is CASAEAGEIAPLHF. In DNA form, the CDR3 reads TGTGCCAGCGCAGAGGCCGGCGAGATTGCACCCCTCCACTTT. V is TRBV6-6 and J is TRBJ1-6, with D hard to call. Per germline, CDR1 MNHNY and CDR2 SVGAGI (reference sequence). The CDR3 runs 14 residues. Trimming took off 8 bases at V and 11 bases at J, with 19 bases between the two ends.

The chain combines TRBV29-1 with TRBJ2-3; TRBD2 matches at 9 bases. Trimming cost V 7 bases and J 2 bases; bases outside gene matches: 4. The germline CDR1 and CDR2 sequences are SQVTM and ANQGSEA. The CDR3 totals 13 residues. CDR3 DNA: TGCAGCGGTCTAGCGGGGACCACAGATACGCAGTATTTT. Translating gives CSGLAGTTDTQYF.

This chain connects TRBV28 to TRBJ2-7; D is unresolved. The CDR3 contains 13 residues. V dropped 7 bases and J dropped 0 bases, with 10 bases sitting between them. The germline CDR1 and CDR2 sequences are MDHEN and SYDVKM. Written as DNA, the CDR3 is TGTGCCAGCAACCCAGAGAACTCCTACGAGCAGTACTTC. Translated: CASNPENSYEQYF.

This chain uses TRBV28 with TRBJ2-2, with 7 bases lining up with TRBD1. The germline CDR1 and CDR2 sequences are MDHEN and SYDVKM. CDR3 size: 15 residues. With 6 bases clipped from V and 2 bases from J, the junction kept 6 bases outside the gene matches. The CDR3 is CASRSQGQNTGELFF. The CDR3 DNA sequence: TGTGCCAGCAGGTCACAGGGGCAAAACACCGGGGAGCTGTTTTTT.

CDR3 sequence reads: CASSPGAASPWNEQFF. The CDR3 DNA follows: TGTGCCAGCAGCCCGGGGGCGGCCAGCCCCTGGAATGAGCAGTTCTTC. V and J are TRBV7-9 and TRBJ2-1; D is perhaps TRBD1 or TRBD2 (6 bases each). The V gene lost 5 bases and the J gene lost 7 bases, with 21 bases spanning the gap. Germline V CDR1 and CDR2: SEHNR, FQNEAQ (reference sequence). The CDR3 is 16 residues long.

The chain recombines TRBV7-9 with TRBJ2-5, with 8 bases lining up with TRBD1. The germline V gene encodes CDR1 SEHNR and CDR2 FQNEAQ (reference sequence). CDR3 length: 13 residues. Trimming took 6 bases from V and 5 from J; bases not matched to a gene: 5. CDR3 DNA: TGTGCCAGCAGAGACAGGGGTAGGGAGACCCAGTACTTC. As protein: CASRDRGRETQYF.

This clone showed up just once. CDR3 loop: CASSYRTWGTEAFF. Here the CDR3 DNA reads TGTGCCAGCAGTTACAGGACATGGGGGACTGAAGCTTTCTTT. The chain couples TRBV6-5 to TRBJ1-1; D might be TRBD1 (5 bases). The germline V gene has CDR1 MNHEY and CDR2 SVGAGI. V was cut by 2 bases and J by 5 bases, with 12 bases left in between. The CDR3 runs 14 residues.

This clone was counted a single time. The chain joins TRBV5-1 to TRBJ2-3, with 13 bases that match TRBD2. The germline gives CDR1 SGHRS, CDR2 YFSETQ. Germline trimming cut 4 bases from V and 7 bases from J; bases unmatched to any gene: 9. The CDR3 has 16 residues. The CDR3 DNA follows: TGCGCCAGCAGCCTTAGGACTAGCGGGGGTTCCCATACGCAGTATTTT. It codes for CASSLRTSGGSHTQYF.

The chain is built from TRBV6-6 and TRBJ2-2, with 10 bases lining up with TRBD2. Germline values: CDR1 MNHNY, CDR2 SVGAGI (reference sequence). With 7 bases clipped from V and 1 base from J, the junction kept 3 bases outside the gene matches. The CDR3 totals 15 residues. This CDR3 is CASTPSGGNTGELFF. The CDR3, as DNA: TGTGCCAGCACCCCTAGCGGGGGGAACACCGGGGAGCTGTTTTTT.

The J gene is TRBJ2-5, the V gene TRBV6-5; a weak D match, TRBD2 (5 bases). The CDR3 is made up of 15 amino acids. Germline assignment: CDR1 MNHEY and CDR2 SVGAGI. Trimming took 7 bases from V and 4 from J, leaving 19 bases between them. CDR3 amino acids: CASKGSRSGRETQYF. The CDR3 region has the DNA TGTGCCAGCAAGGGCTCCCGTAGTGGGAGAGAGACCCAGTACTTC.

This clone was observed a single time. DNA for the CDR3: TGTGCCAGCAGCAAAGCGGGGGATTTGAATGAAAAACTGTTTTTT. The encoded protein is CASSKAGDLNEKLFF. The chain recombines TRBV21-1 with TRBJ1-4. TRBV21-1 counts as a pseudogene. This CDR3 has 15 amino acids.

The chain employs TRBV2 and TRBJ1-5; the D gene is possibly TRBD1 (5 bases). Trimming removed 0 bases at V and 7 bases at J, with 22 bases between. The CDR3 loop spans 18 amino acids. From germline, CDR1 is SNHLY and CDR2 FYNNEI. CDR3 nucleotides: TGTGCCAGCAGTGAAGCGCTACCACCGGGCAGGGAGGGACAGCCCCAGCATTTT. This translates into CASSEALPPGREGQPQHF.

The chain's CDR3 is CASSELTRSTDTQYF. CDR3 DNA: TGTGCCAGCAGTGAACTGACTAGAAGCACAGATACGCAGTATTTT. This chain uses TRBV6-1 with TRBJ2-3; TRBD2 might be the D (6 bases). With 2 bases removed from V and 0 bases from J, the gap between germline ends came to 9 bases. This CDR3 comprises 15 residues. In germline, CDR1 is MNHNS, CDR2 SASEGT.

The V gene is TRBV6-6, the J gene TRBJ1-6, with D maybe TRBD1 (5 bases). V dropped 4 bases and J dropped 0 bases, with 7 bases sitting between them. The CDR3 runs to 15 residues. Germline values: CDR1 MNHNY, CDR2 SVGAGI (reference sequence). Written as DNA, the CDR3 is TGTGCCAGCAGTTCAGGGTACTCCTATAATTCACCCCTCCACTTT. Translating gives CASSSGYSYNSPLHF.

This clone was picked up a small number of times. This chain uses TRBV6-5 with TRBJ1-4; D call uncertain. Deletions cut 0 bases from V and 0 bases from J, with 8 bases between. Germline V gene sequence: CDR1 MNHEY, CDR2 SVGAGI. This CDR3 is built from 16 residues. CDR3 nucleotides: TGTGCCAGCAGTTACTCGAGGCTGGCAACTAATGAAAAACTGTTTTTT. This codes for CASSYSRLATNEKLFF.

V and J are TRBV9 and TRBJ2-1; 10 bases line up with TRBD2. J gave up 5 bases and V 4 bases, and 6 bases lay outside the gene matches. CDR3 size: 15 residues. Germline lookup yields CDR1 SGDLS and CDR2 YYNGEE. The chain's CDR3 is CASSSLAGANNEQFF. For the CDR3, the DNA is TGTGCCAGCAGCAGTCTAGCGGGGGCCAACAATGAGCAGTTCTTC.

In this sample, this clone turned up once. V gene TRBV6-5 combines with J gene TRBJ2-3, with TRBD2 identical over 8 bases. V shed 7 bases and J 3 bases; nucleotides not matched to a gene: 6. The CDR3 covers 14 residues. CDR1 and CDR2 (germline): MNHEY, SVGAGI. The CDR3 reads CASTSGLATDTQYF. The CDR3 DNA follows: TGTGCCAGCACCAGCGGACTAGCAACAGATACGCAGTATTTT.

The V call is TRBV5-1, the J call TRBJ1-2, with 10 bases aligning to TRBD1. CDR1 SGHRS and CDR2 YFSETQ come from the germline V gene. The CDR3 has 13 amino acids. Losses at the gene ends were 4 bases for V and 6 bases for J; bases not matched to a gene: 3. Here the CDR3 reads CASSGGQGDGYTF. In DNA, the CDR3 is TGCGCCAGCAGCGGAGGACAGGGGGATGGCTACACCTTC.

With respect to this clone: Other DNA sequences from this sample encode an identical CDR3 as well. This chain uses TRBV6-5 with TRBJ1-6, with 8 bases matching TRBD1. The germline CDR1 and CDR2 sequences are MNHEY and SVGAGI. This CDR3 has 15 amino acids. Germline trimming cut 0 bases from V and 7 bases from J; bases unmatched to any gene: 2. The CDR3 here is CASSYSGTGNSPLHF. The CDR3 DNA reads TGTGCCAGCAGTTACTCCGGGACAGGAAATTCACCCCTCCACTTT.

The chain couples TRBV7-9 to TRBJ1-6, with 8 bases identical to TRBD1. CDR1 SEHNR and CDR2 FQNEAQ come from the germline V gene (reference sequence). J lost 5 bases, V lost 8 bases, and 11 bases had no gene match. This CDR3 contains 16 residues. CDR3 protein: CASHLGQGANNSPLHF. For the CDR3, the DNA is TGTGCCAGCCACCTTGGGCAGGGGGCGAATAATTCACCCCTCCACTTT.

The CDR3 sequence: CAYNRGRTIKLNTEAFF. DNA for the CDR3: TGTGCCTACAACAGGGGGCGTACCATCAAATTGAACACTGAAGCTTTCTTT. This rearrangement joins TRBV30 to TRBJ1-1; 9 positions match TRBD1. CDR3 size: 17 residues. V was pared by 7 bases and J by 0 bases, with 15 bases of the junction left unmatched. Germline lookup yields CDR1 GTSNPN and CDR2 SVGIG (reference sequence).